Shown below are 5 T cell receptor beta chains from a single sample sequenced in a study of T cells in Graves' hyperthyroidism and ophthalmopathy. RNA transcripts gave rise to amplified TCR beta CDR3 regions. A set of HTBI primers served as the primers for a first-round RT-PCR of the TCR CDR3. Each CDR3 protein gets one entry after TCRdb re-called the multiplex PCR reads with MiXCR. This sample has some 500,000 distinct CDR3 sequences, with around 22% found just once. Material: blood. The receptors come from a woman in her twenties or thirties with Graves' ophthalmopathy.

The chain links TRBV6-1 to TRBJ2-7, with TRBD2 matching over 11 bases. Trimming took 9 bases from V and 7 from J; bases not matched to a gene: 8. Per germline, CDR1 MNHNS and CDR2 SASEGT. The length of the CDR3 is 13 residues. CDR3 coding DNA: TGTGCCAGTACTAGCGGGGGTACCAGGGAGCAGTACTTC. As protein: CASTSGGTREQYF.

The chain couples TRBV28 to TRBJ2-7, with TRBD2 as a possible D gene (5 bases). CDR3 length: 15 amino acids. Germline CDR1 is MDHEN and CDR2 is SYDVKM. Trimming took off 6 bases at V and 0 bases at J, with 15 bases between the two ends. The CDR3 DNA reads TGTGCCAGCAGCGAACCGGGCCGGGGCTCCTACGAGCAGTACTTC. Its translation: CASSEPGRGSYEQYF.

V is TRBV4-1 and J is TRBJ2-5; 10 nucleotides agree with TRBD2. The ends lost 4 bases at V and 3 bases at J; junction bases unmatched: 5. Per germline, CDR1 MGHRA and CDR2 YSYEKL. This CDR3 has 15 residues. This CDR3 reads CASSPPGTSEETQYF. CDR3 in DNA: TGCGCCAGCAGCCCTCCCGGGACTAGCGAAGAGACCCAGTACTTC.

This clonotype was found many times. The chain links TRBV11-2 to TRBJ1-5, with a tentative D call TRBD1 (6 bases). In germline, CDR1 is SGHAT, CDR2 FQNNGV. Trimming pared 4 bases from V and 0 bases from J, leaving 16 bases between. The length of the CDR3 is 17 residues. The CDR3 here is CASSWRTAFYSNQPQHF. CDR3 nucleotide sequence: TGTGCCAGCAGCTGGAGGACAGCCTTTTATAGCAATCAGCCCCAGCATTTT.

Details on this clonotype: A read error may produce the germline difference seen at one junction end. The chain employs TRBV24-1 and TRBJ1-1; possible D gene TRBD1, 5 bases. The CDR3 is 13 amino acids. In germline, CDR1 is KGHDR, CDR2 SFDVKD. The CDR3 DNA reads TGTGCCGCCAGTGATACAGGAGACACTGAAGCTTTCTTT. It encodes CAASDTGDTEAFF.